Shown below are 26 T cell receptor beta chains from a single sample sequenced in a study of shared clonotypes between healthy human individuals. As defined, naive CD8 cells were CD45RO-negative and positively selected for CCR7, with terminally differentiated effector memory CD45RA+ cells excluded. The protocol was immunoSEQ multiplex PCR, while the TCRdb copy is restricted to in-frame clones and leaves out a portion. The sample shows more than 600,000 clones, about 91% of them seen only once. Sequences were obtained from naive CD8+ T cells sorted from blood. All receptors come from a man aged 30 to 45 in good health.

In DNA form, the CDR3 reads TGTGCCAGCAGCGAGGCGCGAAGGGGATCAGGCTACGAGCAGTACTTC. This translates into CASSEARRGSGYEQYF. V is TRBV9 and J is TRBJ2-7, with D possibly being TRBD1 (5 bases). The germline gives CDR1 SGDLS, CDR2 YYNGEE. V lost 3 bases to trimming and J lost 3 bases, with 19 bases between them. The CDR3 length is 16 residues.

Worth noting for this clone: The same CDR3 arises from other DNA sequences in this sample as well. CDR3 in amino acids: CASSMAGSSYNEQFF. The CDR3 DNA reads as TGTGCCAGTAGTATGGCGGGTAGCTCCTACAATGAGCAGTTCTTC. The J gene is TRBJ2-1, the V gene TRBV19, with D perhaps matching TRBD2 (5 bases). The V gene lost 3 bases and the J gene lost 0 bases, with 9 bases spanning the gap. The CDR3 extends over 15 amino acids. CDR1 LNHDA and CDR2 SQIVND come from the germline V gene (reference sequence). The variable domain in full, completed from reference TRBV19 and TRBJ2-1, reads DGGITQSPKYLFRKEGQNVTLSCEQNLNHDAMYWYRQDPGQGLRLIYYSQIVNDFQKGDIAEGYSVSREKKESFPLTVTSAQKNPTAFYLCASSMAGSSYNEQFFGPGTRLTVL.

The chain carries TRBV27 and TRBJ2-7, with TRBD2 identical over 14 bases. Trimming removed 7 bases from V and 6 bases from J; junction bases left unmatched: 5. The CDR3 is 14 residues long. CDR1 and CDR2 (germline): MNHEY, SMNVEV (reference sequence). CDR3 region: CASTPGTSGSEQYF. CDR3 DNA: TGTGCCAGCACCCCCGGGACTAGCGGGAGCGAGCAGTACTTC.

The chain links TRBV7-6 to TRBJ2-7; TRBD2 agrees at 8 bases. Losses at the gene ends were 3 bases for V and 5 bases for J; bases not matched to a gene: 9. The CDR3 runs to 15 residues. From germline, CDR1 is SGHVS and CDR2 FNYEAQ. The CDR3 nucleotides read TGTGCCAGCAGCTTGGGGGCGGGAGGAGGGGACGAGCAGTACTTC. The encoded protein is CASSLGAGGGDEQYF. The variable domain in full, completed from reference TRBV7-6 and TRBJ2-7, reads GAGVSQSPRYKVTKRGQDVALRCDPISGHVSLYWYRQALGQGPEFLTYFNYEAQQDKSGLPNDRFSAERPEGSISTLTIQRTEQRDSAMYRCASSLGAGGGDEQYFGPGTRLTVT.

The chain has TRBV7-9 and TRBJ2-7; 8 bases map to TRBD1. The CDR3 has 15 amino acids. V lost 1 base and J lost 6; bases outside the gene matches: 8. The V gene's germline CDR1 is SEHNR and CDR2 FQNEAQ (reference sequence). The CDR3 coding sequence is TGTGCCAGCAGCTTAGGAGGACAGGGTCGGTTCGAGCAGTACTTC. It translates to CASSLGGQGRFEQYF.

The chain is built from TRBV19 and TRBJ1-2, with 12 bases lining up with TRBD1. CDR3 size: 16 residues. The V gene's germline CDR1 is LNHDA and CDR2 SQIVND (reference sequence). Trimming removed 5 bases from V and 6 bases from J; junction bases left unmatched: 10. The CDR3 DNA sequence: TGTGCCAGTAGTTCTTCCGGGACAGGGGGCGAGGATGGCTACACCTTC. This encodes CASSSSGTGGEDGYTF. Variable domain in full (rest from reference TRBV19 and TRBJ1-2): DGGITQSPKYLFRKEGQNVTLSCEQNLNHDAMYWYRQDPGQGLRLIYYSQIVNDFQKGDIAEGYSVSREKKESFPLTVTSAQKNPTAFYLCASSSSGTGGEDGYTFGSGTRLTVV.

J is TRBJ1-1 and V is TRBV28; maybe TRBD1 (5 bases). V gave up 3 bases and J gave up 4 bases, with 12 bases separating them. Germline values: CDR1 MDHEN, CDR2 SYDVKM. The CDR3 has 14 residues. CDR3 nucleotides: TGTGCCAGCAGTTTTCAGGGTACACTCACTGAAGCTTTCTTT. Amino acids: CASSFQGTLTEAFF.

A single count supports this clone. V usage is TRBV4-3 and J usage is TRBJ2-1; possible D gene TRBD2, 6 bases. This CDR3 contains 15 residues. The germline V gene encodes CDR1 LGHNA and CDR2 YSLEER. V was shortened by 0 bases and J by 4 bases, with 10 bases between the two germline ends. The CDR3 here is CASSQDGSGYNEQFF. The CDR3 DNA sequence: TGCGCCAGCAGCCAAGATGGCAGCGGGTACAATGAGCAGTTCTTC.

This clone is a singleton in its sample. This chain links TRBV7-2 with TRBJ2-3; 8 positions agree with TRBD1. Germline assignment: CDR1 SGHTA and CDR2 FQGNSA. This CDR3 is 15 amino acids long. J lost 3 bases, V lost 5 bases, and 7 bases had no gene match. The CDR3 is CASSVTGGTTDTQYF. CDR3 nucleotides: TGTGCCAGCAGCGTTACAGGGGGGACTACAGATACGCAGTATTTT.

The V gene is TRBV28, the J gene TRBJ1-1; 7 bases fit TRBD1. Germline-derived CDR1 and CDR2 are MDHEN and SYDVKM. There are 17 residues in the CDR3. The trim removed 5 bases at V and 0 bases at J, leaving 12 bases unmatched. CDR3: CASSLGQVFRLNTEAFF. CDR3 nucleotide sequence: TGTGCCAGCAGTCTCGGACAGGTCTTTCGACTGAACACTGAAGCTTTCTTT.

The chain links TRBV6-5 to TRBJ2-7; perhaps D is TRBD1 or TRBD2 (6 bases each). The germline V gene encodes CDR1 MNHEY and CDR2 SVGAGI. The V and J ends lost 5 bases and 7 bases respectively, with 15 bases between them. The CDR3 consists of 13 residues. CDR3 in amino acids: CASSPGALLEQYF. As DNA, the CDR3 is TGTGCCAGCAGTCCGGGGGCCTTGCTGGAGCAGTACTTC.

The chain is built from TRBV27 and TRBJ1-5; D gene uncertain. The CDR3 contains 14 residues. V was cut by 1 base and J by 2 bases, with 6 bases left in between. In germline, CDR1 is MNHEY, CDR2 SMNVEV (reference sequence). CDR3 amino acids: CASSLFQGNQPQHF. Here the CDR3 DNA reads TGTGCCAGCAGTTTATTCCAGGGCAATCAGCCCCAGCATTTT.

This clone was detected only a few times. The sample has other DNA sequences that encode this CDR3 too. The chain is built from TRBV19 and TRBJ2-1; tentative D call: TRBD2 (5 bases). Trimming cost V 3 bases and J 0 bases, with 9 bases left between them. The CDR3 is 15 amino acids. From germline, CDR1 is LNHDA and CDR2 SQIVND (reference sequence). The DNA of the CDR3 is TGTGCCAGTAGTATTGCGGGTAGCTCCTACAATGAGCAGTTCTTC. It codes for CASSIAGSSYNEQFF.

V gene TRBV15 combines with J gene TRBJ1-5, with 7 positions matching TRBD1. This CDR3 is built from 13 residues. Trimming took 3 bases from V and 7 from J; bases not matched to a gene: 3. CDR1 and CDR2 (germline): LNHNV, YYDKDF (reference sequence). The CDR3, as DNA: TGTGCCACCAGCAGCCCAGGGGGGCAGCCCCAGCATTTT. Residues: CATSSPGGQPQHF. Full variable domain (remainder filled in from reference TRBV15 and TRBJ1-5): DAMVIQNPRYQVTQFGKPVTLSCSQTLNHNVMYWYQQKSSQAPKLLFHYYDKDFNNEADTPDNFQSRRPNTSFCFLDIRSPGLGDTAMYLCATSSPGGQPQHFGDGTRLSIL.

This chain joins TRBV6-6 and TRBJ2-7; 7 bases map to TRBD1. V shed 6 bases and J 1 base; nucleotides not matched to a gene: 9. There are 15 residues in the CDR3. The germline V gene has CDR1 MNHNY and CDR2 SVGAGI (reference sequence). The CDR3 here is CASRIWTGESYEQYF. CDR3 nucleotide sequence: TGTGCCAGCAGAATTTGGACAGGAGAGTCCTACGAGCAGTACTTC.

The chain couples TRBV11-2 to TRBJ2-5; D gene unclear. Germline V gives CDR1 SGHAT, CDR2 FQNNGV. V lost 2 bases to trimming and J lost 2 bases, with 6 bases between them. This CDR3 spans 13 amino acids. In DNA, the CDR3 is TGTGCCAGCAGCTTAATCCCTCAAGAGACCCAGTACTTC. Encoded protein: CASSLIPQETQYF.

V and J are TRBV27 and TRBJ2-1; a possible D gene is TRBD1 (5 bases). Deletions cut 8 bases from V and 0 bases from J, with 11 bases between. CDR1 and CDR2 (germline): MNHEY, SMNVEV (reference sequence). The CDR3 extends over 14 amino acids. CDR3 sequence reads: CASSSGYSYNEQFF. For the CDR3, the DNA is TGTGCCAGCTCCTCAGGGTACTCCTACAATGAGCAGTTCTTC.

The V and J genes are TRBV9 and TRBJ2-6; either TRBD1 or TRBD2 may fit D (6 bases each). Germline CDR1 reads SGDLS; CDR2 reads YYNGEE. This CDR3 region has 18 residues. Trimming pared 4 bases from V and 1 base from J, leaving 18 bases between. The DNA for the CDR3 is TGTGCCAGCAGCCTACACAGGGCCGCGGGGTCTGGGGCCAACGTCCTGACTTTC. Translation gives CASSLHRAAGSGANVLTF.

The chain is built from TRBV29-1 and TRBJ1-1, with D possibly TRBD1 on 5 matching bases. This CDR3 has 16 amino acids. Germline loops: CDR1 SQVTM, CDR2 ANQGSEA. The V end lost 5 bases, the J end lost 0 bases, and 19 bases lay between the germline ends. CDR3 in amino acids: CSVQGGAYPMNTEAFF. Here the CDR3 DNA reads TGCAGCGTTCAGGGAGGGGCTTATCCCATGAACACTGAAGCTTTCTTT.

The chain combines TRBV12-5 with TRBJ2-1; D unclear. CDR3 length: 11 amino acids. Deletions cut 3 bases from V and 8 bases from J, with 5 bases between. From germline, CDR1 is LGHNT and CDR2 FRNRAP. As DNA, the CDR3 is TGTGCTAGTGGTTTCAACGATGAGCAGTTCTTC. It translates to CASGFNDEQFF.

This clone is a singleton in its sample. The chain couples TRBV7-2 to TRBJ2-2; no clear D gene. Germline assignment: CDR1 SGHTA and CDR2 FQGNSA. Trimming shortened V by 2 bases and J by 5 bases, and 0 bases separated the two germline ends. This CDR3 comprises 11 residues. CDR3 loop: CASSLTGELFF. DNA for the CDR3: TGTGCCAGCAGCTTAACCGGGGAGCTGTTTTTT.

The chain joins TRBV18 to TRBJ1-5; D unclear. Per germline, CDR1 KGHSH and CDR2 LQKENI. V lost 3 bases, J lost 0 bases, and 18 bases lay in between. The CDR3 has 18 amino acids. CDR3 nucleotides: TGTGCCAGCTCACCGGCGAGGTCCTCGGGTTATAGCAATCAGCCCCAGCATTTT. Protein sequence: CASSPARSSGYSNQPQHF.

This chain joins TRBV27 and TRBJ1-2; TRBD1 matches 9 bases. Looked up from germline, CDR1 is MNHEY and CDR2 is SMNVEV (reference sequence). Trimming removed 6 bases from V and 7 bases from J; junction bases left unmatched: 12. The CDR3 runs to 15 residues. This CDR3 reads CASSTGQGTVAGYTF. CDR3 nucleotide sequence: TGTGCCAGCAGCACGGGACAGGGTACTGTCGCTGGCTACACCTTC.

This chain links TRBV4-1 with TRBJ2-1; 9 bases map to TRBD2. Trimming removed 4 bases from V and 4 bases from J; junction bases left unmatched: 8. The CDR3 has 16 amino acids. The V gene's germline CDR1 is MGHRA and CDR2 YSYEKL. CDR3: CASSPRVSGRYNEQFF. CDR3 nucleotide sequence: TGCGCCAGCAGCCCAAGGGTCAGCGGGAGGTACAATGAGCAGTTCTTC.

The V and J genes are TRBV7-9 and TRBJ1-2, with D possibly being TRBD1 (6 bases). CDR1 is SEHNR and CDR2 is FQNEAQ in the germline V gene (reference sequence). The V end was cut by 6 bases, the J end by 4 bases, with 21 bases between. The CDR3 has 16 amino acids. CDR3 DNA: TGTGCCAGCAGACGTACCGGGACACCAACACCCTATGGCTACACCTTC. The encoded protein is CASRRTGTPTPYGYTF.

This chain connects TRBV15 to TRBJ2-7, with TRBD1 matching 9 bases. CDR1 and CDR2 (germline): LNHNV, YYDKDF (reference sequence). The CDR3 loop spans 17 amino acids. V dropped 0 bases and J dropped 2; count of bases not matched to a gene: 8. CDR3 bases: TGTGCCACCAGCAGAGAAATGCCCCGGGACAGGGCCTACGAGCAGTACTTC. Translation: CATSREMPRDRAYEQYF. Variable domain in full (rest from reference TRBV15 and TRBJ2-7): DAMVIQNPRYQVTQFGKPVTLSCSQTLNHNVMYWYQQKSSQAPKLLFHYYDKDFNNEADTPDNFQSRRPNTSFCFLDIRSPGLGDTAMYLCATSREMPRDRAYEQYFGPGTRLTVT.